This TCR beta chain appears in the sequencing data of a study of cytomegalovirus exposure and HLA in healthy donors. Findings and caveats of the study: The later analysis indicated that the majority of CMV-associated TCR beta chains appeared HLA-restricted. In a later analysis, an Asian-associated ancestry cluster reportedly showed fewer N-insertions than the 666-donor mean. Indistinguishable V segments, including TRBV6-2 and TRBV6-3, were excluded.

The PCR made use of 60 Vbeta and 13 Jbeta primers. TCRdb's copy holds only in-frame clones and misses some; the assay was immunoSEQ multiplex PCR. This table has about 150,000 clones, approximately 86% appearing once. The germline V gene has CDR1 SGHNT and CDR2 YYREEE (reference sequence). This CDR3 has 15 amino acids. V lost 2 bases, J lost 7 bases, and 8 bases stayed unmatched. This clone has a single count. Its antigen is currently unknown. The material sequenced was PBMCs. The receptor was derived from a woman between 18 and 29 years old in good health and CMV-seronegative. This chain joins TRBV5-4 and TRBJ2-7; 11 bases are shared with TRBD1. The CDR3 DNA follows: TGTGCCAGCAGCTTTAAAGGACAGGGGGCTAAAGAGCAGTACTTC. Protein product: CASSFKGQGAKEQYF.